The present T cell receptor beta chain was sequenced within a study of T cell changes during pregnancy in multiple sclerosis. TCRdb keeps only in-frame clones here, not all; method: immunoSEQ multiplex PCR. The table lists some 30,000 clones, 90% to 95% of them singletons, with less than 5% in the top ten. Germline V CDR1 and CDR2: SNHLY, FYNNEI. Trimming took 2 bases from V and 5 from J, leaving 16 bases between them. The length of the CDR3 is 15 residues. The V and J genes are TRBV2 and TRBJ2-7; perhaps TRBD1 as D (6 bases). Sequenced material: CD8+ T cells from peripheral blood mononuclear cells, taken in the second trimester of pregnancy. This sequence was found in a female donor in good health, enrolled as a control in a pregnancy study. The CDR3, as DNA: TGTGCCAGCAGTGAAAAGTCAGGGGTGTCGGACGAGCAGTACTTC. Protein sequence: CASSEKSGVSDEQYF. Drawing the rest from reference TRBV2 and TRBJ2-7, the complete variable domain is EPEVTQTPSHQVTQMGQEVILRCVPISNHLYFYWYRQILGQKVEFLVSFYNNEISEKSEIFDDQFSVERPDGSNFTLKIRSTKLEDSAMYFCASSEKSGVSDEQYFGPGTRLTVT.